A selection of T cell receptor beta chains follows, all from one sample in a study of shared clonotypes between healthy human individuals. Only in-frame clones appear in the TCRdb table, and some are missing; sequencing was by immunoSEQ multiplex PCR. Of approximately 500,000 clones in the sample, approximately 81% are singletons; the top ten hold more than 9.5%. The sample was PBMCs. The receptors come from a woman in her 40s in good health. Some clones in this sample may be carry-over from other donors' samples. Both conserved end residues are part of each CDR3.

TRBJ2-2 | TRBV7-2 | CASSLVSSGSAGELFF
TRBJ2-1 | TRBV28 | CATPSPYNEQFF
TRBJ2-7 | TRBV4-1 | CASSLRLAGALEQYF
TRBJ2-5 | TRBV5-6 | CASSSNRGHRETQYF
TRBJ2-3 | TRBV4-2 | CASSRGLPSTDTQYF
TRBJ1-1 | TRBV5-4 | CASSLYGVNTEAFF
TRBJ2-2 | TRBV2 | CASRSPYTGELFF
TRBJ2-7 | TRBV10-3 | CAIKPGLGWAYEQYF
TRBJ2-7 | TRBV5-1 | CASKTGQGSYEQYF
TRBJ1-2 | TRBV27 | CASSRGTGDPSINYGYTF
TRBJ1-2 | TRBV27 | CASSLSRTNYGYTF
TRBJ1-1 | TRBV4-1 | CASRGVPMNTEAFF
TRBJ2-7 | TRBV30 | CAWSVSGLEQYF
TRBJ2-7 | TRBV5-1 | CASSLGGFYGPAGGDEQYF
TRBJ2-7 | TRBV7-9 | CASSKGLGSYEQYF
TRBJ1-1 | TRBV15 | CATSRELGLLNTEAFF
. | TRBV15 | CATSRDLIGQGTYEQYF
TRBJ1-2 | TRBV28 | CASSLRLYGYTF
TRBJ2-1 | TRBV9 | CASGPASRYNEQFF
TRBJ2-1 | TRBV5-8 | CASSFSLGAYNEQFF
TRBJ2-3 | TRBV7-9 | CASSLAFADTQYF
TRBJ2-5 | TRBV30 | CAWSVGRGLETQYF
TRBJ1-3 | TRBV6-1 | CASSEQVGNTIYF
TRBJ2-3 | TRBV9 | CASSKDPEGGGTDTQYF
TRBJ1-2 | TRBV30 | CARTGTNYGYTF
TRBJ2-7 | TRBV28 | CASSFSLGGSYSYEQYF
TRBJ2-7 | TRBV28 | CASSPPPGQGYEQYF
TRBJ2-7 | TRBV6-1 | CASSNRGYEQYF
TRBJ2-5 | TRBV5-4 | CASSLNTGKETQYF
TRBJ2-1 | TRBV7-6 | CASSYKGNEQFF
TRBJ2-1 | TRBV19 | CASSIDRRGIYNEQFF
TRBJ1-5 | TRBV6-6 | CASSFPTGGAGQPQHF
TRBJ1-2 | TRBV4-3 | CASSQERAYGYTF
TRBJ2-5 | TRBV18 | CASSLAGEVETQYF
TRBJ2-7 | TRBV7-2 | CASSLGSNEQYF
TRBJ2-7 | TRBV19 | CASSTGRREQYF
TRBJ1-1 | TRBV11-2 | CASSLQGSNTEAFF
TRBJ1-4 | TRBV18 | CASSPGQSEKLFF
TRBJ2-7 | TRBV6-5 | CASRSLGDYEQYF
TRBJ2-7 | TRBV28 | CASRNPNSYEQYF
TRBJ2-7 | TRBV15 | CATSRDRVATSYEQYF
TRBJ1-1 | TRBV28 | CASSSFQGGVTEAFF
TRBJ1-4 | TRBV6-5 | CASSHRGLPNEKLFF
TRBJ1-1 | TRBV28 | CASSFPQETEAFF
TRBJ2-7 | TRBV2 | CASSEGAVGREQYF
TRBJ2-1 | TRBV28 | CASRVYNEQFF